This T cell receptor (beta chain) was identified in a study of T cells in Graves' hyperthyroidism and ophthalmopathy. Study outcomes and limitations: Among clonotypes expanded in thyroid above 0.001, most were also found in blood.

This clonotype was recorded at least ten times. Its specificity is not known. This CDR3 comprises 14 residues. With 1 base removed from V and 8 bases from J, the gap between germline ends came to 15 bases. Per the germline V gene, CDR1 is DFQATT and CDR2 is SNEGSKA (reference sequence). Thyroid ultrasound and orbital computed tomography, with clinical symptoms and serum thyroxine and TRAb, informed diagnoses. RNA transcripts provided the source from which TCR beta CDR3 regions were amplified. Researchers ran a first-round RT-PCR on the TCR CDR3 using the HTBI primer set. MiXCR, applied by TCRdb to the multiplex PCR reads, yields one record per CDR3 protein. The table has 550,000 to 600,000 distinct CDR3 sequences, approximately 15% seen once; the top ten hold less than 9%.

The V and J genes are TRBV20-1 and TRBJ2-1, with D unclear. The sequence was obtained from a woman younger than 35 with Graves' ophthalmopathy. The sequenced material came from blood. The CDR3 reads CSARAAGVGYEQFF. The CDR3 nucleotides read TGCAGTGCTAGAGCCGCAGGAGTTGGTTATGAGCAGTTCTTC.